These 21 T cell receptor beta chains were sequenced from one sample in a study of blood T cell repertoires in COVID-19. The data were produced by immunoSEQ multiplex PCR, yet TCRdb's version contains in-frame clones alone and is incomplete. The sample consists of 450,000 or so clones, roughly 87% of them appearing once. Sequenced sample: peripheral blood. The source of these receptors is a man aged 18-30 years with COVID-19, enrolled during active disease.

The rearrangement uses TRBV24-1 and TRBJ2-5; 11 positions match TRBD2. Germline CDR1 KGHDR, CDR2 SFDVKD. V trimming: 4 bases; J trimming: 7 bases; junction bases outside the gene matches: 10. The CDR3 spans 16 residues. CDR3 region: CATSDRWGTSGGTQYF. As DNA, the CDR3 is TGTGCCACCAGTGACCGTTGGGGTACTAGCGGGGGGACCCAGTACTTC.

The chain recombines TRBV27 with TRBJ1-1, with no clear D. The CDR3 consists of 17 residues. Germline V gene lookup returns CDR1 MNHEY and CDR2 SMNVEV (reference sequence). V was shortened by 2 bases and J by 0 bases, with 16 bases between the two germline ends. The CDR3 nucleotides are TGTGCCAGCAGTTTAAGATATCGGGGAACCTTGAACACTGAAGCTTTCTTT. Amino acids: CASSLRYRGTLNTEAFF.

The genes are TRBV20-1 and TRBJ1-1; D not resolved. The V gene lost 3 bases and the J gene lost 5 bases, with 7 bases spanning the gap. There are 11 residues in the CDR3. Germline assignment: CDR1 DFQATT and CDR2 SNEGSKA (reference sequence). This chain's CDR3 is CSASQVTEAFF. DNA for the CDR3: TGCAGTGCTAGTCAGGTTACTGAAGCTTTCTTT.

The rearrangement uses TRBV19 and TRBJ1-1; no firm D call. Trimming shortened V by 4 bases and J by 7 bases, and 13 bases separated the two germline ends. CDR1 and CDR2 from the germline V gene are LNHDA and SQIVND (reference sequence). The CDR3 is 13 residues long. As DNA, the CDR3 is TGTGCCAGTAGTAGGAGGGAGGGAATTGAAGCTTTCTTT. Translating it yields CASSRREGIEAFF.

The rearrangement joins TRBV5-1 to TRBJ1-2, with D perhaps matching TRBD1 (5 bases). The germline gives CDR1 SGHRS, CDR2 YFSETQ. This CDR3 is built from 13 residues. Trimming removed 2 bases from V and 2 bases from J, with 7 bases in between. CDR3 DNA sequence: TGCGCCAGCAGCTTCGGACAAAACTATGGCTACACCTTC. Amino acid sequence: CASSFGQNYGYTF.

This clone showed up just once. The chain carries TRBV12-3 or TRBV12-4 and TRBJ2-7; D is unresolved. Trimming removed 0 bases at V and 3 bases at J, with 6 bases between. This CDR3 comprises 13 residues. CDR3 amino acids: CASSLARNYEQYF. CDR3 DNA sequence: TGTGCCAGCAGTTTAGCCAGGAACTACGAGCAGTACTTC.

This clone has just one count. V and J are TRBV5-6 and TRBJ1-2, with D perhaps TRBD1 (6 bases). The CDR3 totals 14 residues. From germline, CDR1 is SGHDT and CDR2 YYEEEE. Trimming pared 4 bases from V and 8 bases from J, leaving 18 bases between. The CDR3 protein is CASSHKGGFGGYTF. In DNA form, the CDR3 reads TGTGCCAGCAGCCACAAAGGGGGTTTTGGCGGCTACACCTTC.

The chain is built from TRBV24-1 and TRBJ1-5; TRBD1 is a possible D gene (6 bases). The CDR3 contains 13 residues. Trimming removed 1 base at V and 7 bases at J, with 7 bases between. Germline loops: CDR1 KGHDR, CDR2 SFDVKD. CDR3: CATSDFRGQPQHF. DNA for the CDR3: TGTGCCACCAGTGATTTTAGGGGGCAGCCCCAGCATTTT.

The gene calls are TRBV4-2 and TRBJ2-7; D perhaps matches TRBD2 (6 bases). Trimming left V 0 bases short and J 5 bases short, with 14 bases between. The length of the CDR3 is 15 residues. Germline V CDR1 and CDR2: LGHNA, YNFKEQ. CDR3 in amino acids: CASSQEFGSVHEQYF. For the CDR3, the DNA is TGTGCCAGCAGCCAAGAATTCGGGAGTGTCCACGAGCAGTACTTC.

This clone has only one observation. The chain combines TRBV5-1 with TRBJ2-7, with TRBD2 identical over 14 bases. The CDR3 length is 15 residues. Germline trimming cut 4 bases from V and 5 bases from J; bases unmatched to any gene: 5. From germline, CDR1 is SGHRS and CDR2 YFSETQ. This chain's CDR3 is CASSPGTSGRNEQYF. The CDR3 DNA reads TGCGCCAGCAGCCCAGGGACTAGCGGGAGAAACGAGCAGTACTTC.

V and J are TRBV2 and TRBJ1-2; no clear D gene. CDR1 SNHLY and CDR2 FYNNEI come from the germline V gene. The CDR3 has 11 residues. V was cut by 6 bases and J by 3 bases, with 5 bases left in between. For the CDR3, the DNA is TGTGCCAGCAGCCGAGACTATGGCTACACCTTC. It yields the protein CASSRDYGYTF.

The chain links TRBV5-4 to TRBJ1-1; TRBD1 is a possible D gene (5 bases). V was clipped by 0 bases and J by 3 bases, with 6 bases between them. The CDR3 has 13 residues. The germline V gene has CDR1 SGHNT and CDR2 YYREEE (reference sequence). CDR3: CASSLVGDTEAFF. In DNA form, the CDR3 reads TGTGCCAGCAGCTTGGTAGGGGACACTGAAGCTTTCTTT.

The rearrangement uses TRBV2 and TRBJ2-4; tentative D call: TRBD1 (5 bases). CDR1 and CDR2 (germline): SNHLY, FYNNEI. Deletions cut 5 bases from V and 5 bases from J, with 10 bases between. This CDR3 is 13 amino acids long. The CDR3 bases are TGTGCCAGCAGTCCCGACAGACAAAACATTCAGTACTTC. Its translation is CASSPDRQNIQYF.

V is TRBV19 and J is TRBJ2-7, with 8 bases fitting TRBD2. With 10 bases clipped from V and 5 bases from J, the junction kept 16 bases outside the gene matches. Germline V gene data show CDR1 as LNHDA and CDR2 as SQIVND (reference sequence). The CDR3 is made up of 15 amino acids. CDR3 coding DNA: TGTGCCACTTCACCGAGCGGGAGTCTGACAAACGAGCAGTACTTC. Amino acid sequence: CATSPSGSLTNEQYF.

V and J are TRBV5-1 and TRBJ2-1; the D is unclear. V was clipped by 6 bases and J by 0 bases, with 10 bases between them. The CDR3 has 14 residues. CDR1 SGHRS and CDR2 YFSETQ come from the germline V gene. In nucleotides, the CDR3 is TGCGCCAGCATGAGGAGTAGCTCCTACAATGAGCAGTTCTTC. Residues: CASMRSSSYNEQFF.

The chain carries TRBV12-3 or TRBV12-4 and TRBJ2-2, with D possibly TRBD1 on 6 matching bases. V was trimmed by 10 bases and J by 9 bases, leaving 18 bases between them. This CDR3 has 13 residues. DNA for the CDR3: TGTGCCACCATGCCGACAGGCGGCTGGGAGCTGTTTTTT. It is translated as CATMPTGGWELFF.

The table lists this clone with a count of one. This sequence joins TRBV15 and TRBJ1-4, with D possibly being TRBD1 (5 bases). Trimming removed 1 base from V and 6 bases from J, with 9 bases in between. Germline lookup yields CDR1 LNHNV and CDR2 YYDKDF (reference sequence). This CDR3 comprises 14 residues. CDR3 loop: CATSRAGDYEKLFF. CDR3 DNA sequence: TGTGCCACCAGCAGAGCGGGGGATTATGAAAAACTGTTTTTT.

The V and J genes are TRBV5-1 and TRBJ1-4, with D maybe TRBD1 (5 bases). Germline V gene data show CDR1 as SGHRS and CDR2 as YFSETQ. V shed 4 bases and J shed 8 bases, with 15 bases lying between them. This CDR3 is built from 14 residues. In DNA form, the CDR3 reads TGCGCCAGCAGCCTGTCGGGGGTAGGAGAAAAACTGTTTTTT. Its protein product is CASSLSGVGEKLFF.

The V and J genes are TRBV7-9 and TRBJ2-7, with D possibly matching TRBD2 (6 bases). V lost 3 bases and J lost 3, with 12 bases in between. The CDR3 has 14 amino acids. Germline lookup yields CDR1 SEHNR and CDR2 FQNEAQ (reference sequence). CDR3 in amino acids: CASSFGLRDYEQYF. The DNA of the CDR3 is TGTGCCAGCAGCTTCGGGCTGCGGGACTACGAGCAGTACTTC.

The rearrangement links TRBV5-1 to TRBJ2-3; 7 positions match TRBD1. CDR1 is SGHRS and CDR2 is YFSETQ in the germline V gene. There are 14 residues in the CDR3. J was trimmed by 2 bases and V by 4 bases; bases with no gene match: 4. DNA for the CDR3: TGCGCCAGCAGCCTGGACAGGCCCACAGATACGCAGTATTTT. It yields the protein CASSLDRPTDTQYF.

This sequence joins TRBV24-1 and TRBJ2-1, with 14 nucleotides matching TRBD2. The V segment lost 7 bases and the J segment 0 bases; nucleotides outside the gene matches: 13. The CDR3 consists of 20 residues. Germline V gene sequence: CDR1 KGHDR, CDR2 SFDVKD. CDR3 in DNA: TGTGCCACCAGACCGATAGGGACTAGCGGGAGCCTGAGCTCCTACAATGAGCAGTTCTTC. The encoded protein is CATRPIGTSGSLSSYNEQFF.